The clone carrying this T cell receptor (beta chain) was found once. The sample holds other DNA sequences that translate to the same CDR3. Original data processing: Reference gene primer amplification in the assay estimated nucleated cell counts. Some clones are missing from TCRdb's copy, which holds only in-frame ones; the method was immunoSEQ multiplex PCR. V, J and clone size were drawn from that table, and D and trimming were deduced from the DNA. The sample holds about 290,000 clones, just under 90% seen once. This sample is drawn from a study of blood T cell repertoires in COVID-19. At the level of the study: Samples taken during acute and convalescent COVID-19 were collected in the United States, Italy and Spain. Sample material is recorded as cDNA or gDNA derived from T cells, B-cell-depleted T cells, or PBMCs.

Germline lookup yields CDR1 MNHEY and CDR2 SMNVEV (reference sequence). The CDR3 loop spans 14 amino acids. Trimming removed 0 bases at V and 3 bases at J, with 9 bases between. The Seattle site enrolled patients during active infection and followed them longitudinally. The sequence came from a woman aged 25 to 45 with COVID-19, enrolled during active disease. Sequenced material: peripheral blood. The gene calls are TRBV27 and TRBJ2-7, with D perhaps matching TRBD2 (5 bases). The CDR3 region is CASSLSGSSYEQYF. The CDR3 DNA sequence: TGTGCCAGCAGTTTATCAGGGAGTAGCTACGAGCAGTACTTC.